Below, 13 T cell receptor beta chains from the same sample are listed, as sequenced in a study of blood T cell repertoires in COVID-19. Assay: immunoSEQ multiplex PCR; the TCRdb copy retains only in-frame clones and omits some. The sample shows more than 70,000 clones, around nine tenths of them seen only once. Input material: peripheral blood. Receptor source: a man between 45 and 60 years old with active or convalescent COVID-19.

This clone was seen a few times. The chain has TRBV20-1 and TRBJ1-2; D might be TRBD1 (5 bases). The CDR3 extends over 13 amino acids. Germline CDR1 DFQATT, CDR2 SNEGSKA (reference sequence). V was shortened by 3 bases and J by 3 bases, with 11 bases between the two germline ends. The chain's CDR3 is CSASSGGDYGYTF. The CDR3 DNA reads as TGCAGTGCTAGTTCGGGAGGGGACTATGGCTACACCTTC.

The J gene is TRBJ2-2, the V gene TRBV5-1, with 8 bases identical to TRBD1. There are 13 residues in the CDR3. With 5 bases clipped from V and 5 bases from J, the junction kept 2 bases outside the gene matches. CDR1 and CDR2 from the germline V gene are SGHRS and YFSETQ. The CDR3 coding sequence is TGCGCCAGCAGGACAGGGGAGACCGGGGAGCTGTTTTTT. Amino acids: CASRTGETGELFF.

The chain recombines TRBV3-1 (or the pseudogene TRBV3-2) with TRBJ2-7; 8 bases line up with TRBD1. Germline lookup yields CDR1 LGHDT and CDR2 YNNKEL (reference sequence). This CDR3 spans 15 amino acids. V lost 1 base, J lost 3 bases, and 5 bases stayed unmatched. This CDR3 is CASSQVRGPVYEQYF. The CDR3 DNA reads as TGTGCCAGCAGCCAAGTCAGGGGGCCTGTCTACGAGCAGTACTTC.

This chain joins TRBV29-1 and TRBJ1-1, with a possible D match to TRBD1 (6 bases). Trimming removed 2 bases from V and 1 base from J, with 8 bases in between. The V gene's germline CDR1 is SQVTM and CDR2 ANQGSEA. This CDR3 has 13 amino acids. Here the CDR3 DNA reads TGCAGCGTTGAACGAGGGGGGAACACTGAAGCTTTCTTT. It is translated as CSVERGGNTEAFF.

The chain links TRBV9 to TRBJ1-6; the D gene is possibly TRBD1 (5 bases). The germline V gene has CDR1 SGDLS and CDR2 YYNGEE. Trimming shortened V by 1 base and J by 8 bases, and 16 bases separated the two germline ends. The CDR3 is 16 residues long. The chain's CDR3 is CASSVQGRSWDSPLHF. CDR3 in DNA: TGTGCCAGCAGCGTACAGGGAAGAAGCTGGGATTCACCCCTCCACTTT.

This clone was counted once. The CDR3 loop reads CASSIDPDTLTDTQYF. CDR3 nucleotides: TGTGCCAGTAGTATAGACCCTGACACCCTCACAGATACGCAGTATTTT. The chain uses TRBV19 and TRBJ2-3; D gene unclear. Germline assignment: CDR1 LNHDA and CDR2 SQIVND (reference sequence). V lost 0 bases and J lost 2, with 12 bases in between. The CDR3 spans 16 residues.

This rearrangement joins TRBV19 to TRBJ1-5; 10 positions match TRBD1. Germline CDR1 is LNHDA and CDR2 is SQIVND (reference sequence). V dropped 4 bases and J dropped 4; count of bases not matched to a gene: 4. CDR3 length: 15 amino acids. CDR3 protein: CASSTAGQGNQPQHF. CDR3 bases: TGTGCCAGTAGTACTGCGGGACAGGGGAATCAGCCCCAGCATTTT.

The table lists this clone with a count of one. The V gene is TRBV7-8, the J gene TRBJ2-4, with D maybe TRBD1 (5 bases). Germline CDR1 SGHVS, CDR2 FQNEAQ. The CDR3 length is 14 residues. Trimming shortened V by 4 bases and J by 3 bases, and 10 bases separated the two germline ends. This CDR3 reads CASSSRVGKNIQYF. The CDR3 bases are TGTGCCAGCAGCTCCAGGGTAGGCAAAAACATTCAGTACTTC.

This sequence joins TRBV28 and TRBJ1-5, with a tentative D call TRBD1 (6 bases). The CDR3 has 15 residues. Trimming removed 3 bases at V and 5 bases at J, with 14 bases between. CDR1 is MDHEN and CDR2 is SYDVKM in the germline V gene. The CDR3 DNA sequence: TGTGCCAGCAGTTTGCCATATTACAGGGATCAGCCCCAGCATTTT. Its translation: CASSLPYYRDQPQHF.

The rearrangement uses TRBV5-5 and TRBJ2-2; possibly TRBD1 for D (6 bases). The CDR3 loop spans 16 amino acids. The V end was cut by 0 bases, the J end by 6 bases, with 15 bases between. Germline-derived CDR1 and CDR2 are SGHKS and YYEKEE (reference sequence). The CDR3 nucleotides read TGTGCCAGCAGCTTGGCCTATACAGGGTTGGCCGGGGAGCTGTTTTTT. Its protein product is CASSLAYTGLAGELFF. The variable domain in full, completed from reference TRBV5-5 and TRBJ2-2, reads DAGVTQSPTHLIKTRGQQVTLRCSPISGHKSVSWYQQVLGQGPQFIFQYYEKEERGRGNFPDRFSARQFPNYSSELNVNALLLGDSALYLCASSLAYTGLAGELFFGEGSRLTVL.

The chain is built from TRBV5-1 and TRBJ1-6; 9 bases fit TRBD1. The CDR3 is 17 residues long. Germline trimming cut 5 bases from V and 3 bases from J; bases unmatched to any gene: 9. Germline lookup yields CDR1 SGHRS and CDR2 YFSETQ. The CDR3 loop reads CASSPTPGQGYNSPLHF. Written as DNA, the CDR3 is TGCGCCAGCAGTCCTACTCCGGGACAGGGCTATAATTCACCCCTCCACTTT.

The rearrangement links TRBV19 to TRBJ1-1, with D possibly being TRBD1 (5 bases). Germline CDR1 LNHDA, CDR2 SQIVND (reference sequence). Trimming left V 5 bases short and J 3 bases short, with 10 bases between. The CDR3 loop spans 13 amino acids. The CDR3 DNA reads TGTGCCAGTAGTCTGACGGGGGACACTGAAGCTTTCTTT. It translates to CASSLTGDTEAFF.

The chain carries TRBV19 and TRBJ2-2; 8 bases are a match to TRBD2. V was pared by 4 bases and J by 7 bases, with 11 bases of the junction left unmatched. The length of the CDR3 is 16 residues. Looked up from germline, CDR1 is LNHDA and CDR2 is SQIVND (reference sequence). The CDR3 loop reads CASSTRTSIMIGELFF. The CDR3 nucleotides read TGTGCCAGTAGTACGCGGACTAGCATAATGATCGGGGAGCTGTTTTTT.